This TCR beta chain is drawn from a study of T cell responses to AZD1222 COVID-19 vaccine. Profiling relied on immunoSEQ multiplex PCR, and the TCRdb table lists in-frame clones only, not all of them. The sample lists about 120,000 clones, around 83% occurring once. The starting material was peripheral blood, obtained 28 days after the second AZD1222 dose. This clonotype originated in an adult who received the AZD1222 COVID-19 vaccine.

CDR3: CASSDRDSYGYTF. The DNA of the CDR3 is TGTGCCAGCAGCGACCGGGACAGTTATGGCTACACCTTC. The chain has TRBV7-9 and TRBJ1-2, with TRBD1 matching 7 bases. Germline assignment: CDR1 SEHNR and CDR2 FQNEAQ (reference sequence). Germline trimming cut 5 bases from V and 5 bases from J; bases unmatched to any gene: 5. The CDR3 is 13 residues long.